One sample yielded the 19 T cell receptor beta chains listed below, sequenced in a study of blood T cell repertoires in COVID-19. Clones were read by immunoSEQ multiplex PCR, and TCRdb kept only the in-frame ones, dropping some. There are a few hundred thousand clones in the sample; roughly 88% occur only once, and about 1% lies in the top ten. The sample consisted of peripheral blood. The receptors shown here come from a human donor with COVID-19, enrolled during active disease. The donor label of this sample is uncertain.

The gene calls are TRBV30 and TRBJ2-5; 8 nucleotides line up with TRBD2. CDR1 and CDR2 from the germline V gene are GTSNPN and SVGIG (reference sequence). This CDR3 has 12 residues. Trimming took 4 bases from V and 2 from J; bases not matched to a gene: 0. The CDR3 sequence is CAWTSGQETQYF. In nucleotides, the CDR3 is TGTGCCTGGACTAGCGGGCAAGAGACCCAGTACTTC. The full variable domain, its missing parts supplied by reference TRBV30 and TRBJ2-5, is SQTIHQWPATLVQPVGSPLSLECTVEGTSNPNLYWYRQAAGRGLQLLFYSVGIGQISSEVPQNLSASRPQDRQFILSSKKLLLSDSGFYLCAWTSGQETQYFGPGTRLLVL.

This clone came up once. The rearrangement joins TRBV7-2 to TRBJ2-2, with D uncertain. Germline V lookup: CDR1 SGHTA, CDR2 FQGNSA. The CDR3 length is 14 residues. V was trimmed by 4 bases and J by 3 bases, leaving 9 bases between them. Here the CDR3 DNA reads TGTGCCAGCAGCTCAGGCCAGTACACCGGGGAGCTGTTTTTT. This translates into CASSSGQYTGELFF.

The chain carries TRBV7-2 and TRBJ2-3; D gene ambiguous. CDR1 is SGHTA and CDR2 is FQGNSA in the germline V gene. The V end was cut by 2 bases, the J end by 6 bases, with 3 bases between. The CDR3 totals 11 residues. The CDR3 DNA is TGTGCCAGCAGCTTACGGGATACGCAGTATTTT. As protein: CASSLRDTQYF.

This clone has just one count. CDR3 sequence reads: CATSRDKTTGWTQYF. The CDR3 DNA reads TGTGCCACCAGCAGAGATAAAACTACCGGTTGGACCCAGTACTTC. V and J are TRBV15 and TRBJ2-5; no reliable D call. This CDR3 comprises 15 residues. V was shortened by 0 bases and J by 7 bases, with 15 bases between the two germline ends. The germline CDR1 and CDR2 sequences are LNHNV and YYDKDF (reference sequence). The full variable domain, in which reference TRBV15 and TRBJ2-5 provide the parts outside the CDR3, is DAMVIQNPRYQVTQFGKPVTLSCSQTLNHNVMYWYQQKSSQAPKLLFHYYDKDFNNEADTPDNFQSRRPNTSFCFLDIRSPGLGDTAMYLCATSRDKTTGWTQYFGPGTRLLVL.

J is TRBJ2-7 and V is TRBV10-2; 8 nucleotides agree with TRBD1. After removal of 5 bases from V and 2 bases from J, the junction contained 2 bases not matched to a gene. This CDR3 contains 13 residues. Germline CDR1 is WSHSY and CDR2 is SAAADI. Here the CDR3 reads CASSRDRTYEQYF. The CDR3 DNA reads TGCGCCAGCAGTCGGGACAGGACCTACGAGCAGTACTTC.

The chain combines TRBV20-1 with TRBJ1-1; maybe TRBD1 (6 bases). V was pared by 4 bases and J by 8 bases, with 11 bases between. The CDR3 loop spans 11 amino acids. The germline gives CDR1 DFQATT, CDR2 SNEGSKA (reference sequence). The CDR3 sequence: CSATGTREAFF. CDR3 DNA sequence: TGCAGTGCTACAGGGACACGCGAAGCTTTCTTT.

The rearrangement links TRBV6-6 to TRBJ1-6; possibly TRBD1 for D (6 bases). Trimming cost V 5 bases and J 4 bases, with 18 bases left between them. CDR1 and CDR2 (germline): MNHNY, SVGAGI (reference sequence). There are 17 residues in the CDR3. The DNA of the CDR3 is TGTGCCAGCAGTCACCTAGGTCAAGGGGGTTATAATTCACCCCTCCACTTT. Translating it yields CASSHLGQGGYNSPLHF.

This chain connects TRBV5-4 to TRBJ2-5, with TRBD2 as a possible D gene (5 bases). Trimming removed 4 bases from V and 5 bases from J, with 24 bases in between. This CDR3 comprises 17 residues. Germline V gene data show CDR1 as SGHNT and CDR2 as YYREEE (reference sequence). DNA of the CDR3: TGTGCCAGCAGCCCAAGGAGGCAGAACCCCGTACGGGAGACCCAGTACTTC. It yields the protein CASSPRRQNPVRETQYF.

The gene calls are TRBV11-3 and TRBJ2-1, with D perhaps matching TRBD2 (6 bases). Trimming took 3 bases from V and 2 from J, leaving 11 bases between them. Germline V gives CDR1 SGHNT, CDR2 YENEEA. The CDR3 sequence is 15 residues long. The CDR3, as DNA: TGTGCCAGCAGCTTCCAAGCGGGCCCCTACAATGAGCAGTTCTTC. It codes for CASSFQAGPYNEQFF. The full variable domain, its missing parts supplied by reference TRBV11-3 and TRBJ2-1, is EAGVVQSPRYKIIEKKQPVAFWCNPISGHNTLYWYLQNLGQGPELLIRYENEEAVDDSQLPKDRFSAERLKGVDSTLKIQPAELGDSAVYLCASSFQAGPYNEQFFGPGTRLTVL.

This clone was seen only once. The chain uses TRBV11-2 and TRBJ2-2; D uncertain. The ends were cut back, 3 bases at V and 4 bases at J, with 6 bases in the middle. The CDR3 is 13 amino acids. Germline V lookup: CDR1 SGHAT, CDR2 FQNNGV. CDR3 sequence reads: CASSFLLTGELFF. DNA for the CDR3: TGTGCCAGCAGCTTTCTCCTCACCGGGGAGCTGTTTTTT.

This chain's CDR3 is CASSLPGVVGTEAFF. The CDR3 region has the DNA TGTGCCAGCAGCTTGCCCGGGGTGGTGGGCACTGAAGCTTTCTTT. The V call is TRBV5-4, the J call TRBJ1-1; D not resolved. CDR3 length: 15 amino acids. Germline V gives CDR1 SGHNT, CDR2 YYREEE (reference sequence). V lost 1 base, J lost 4 bases, and 14 bases lay in between.

The rearrangement uses TRBV14 and TRBJ1-1; D is uncertain. V lost 0 bases and J 11 bases, leaving 13 bases between the germline ends. The CDR3 runs 13 residues. Germline V gene lookup returns CDR1 SGHDN and CDR2 FVKESK. The CDR3 DNA sequence: TGTGCCAGCAGCCAAGAGGCCGGGAGTCGGGCTTTCTTT. Translation: CASSQEAGSRAFF.

This chain connects TRBV27 to TRBJ1-2, with TRBD1 matching 7 bases. The CDR3 totals 12 residues. Looked up from germline, CDR1 is MNHEY and CDR2 is SMNVEV (reference sequence). Germline trimming cut 10 bases from V and 8 bases from J; bases unmatched to any gene: 10. Written as DNA, the CDR3 is TGTGCCATTCCGATCAGGGGGTGCGGCTACACCTTC. This encodes CAIPIRGCGYTF.

V and J are TRBV30 and TRBJ1-2; 10 bases match TRBD1. The junction had 6 bases not matched to a gene; V was cut back by 4 bases and J by 4 bases. Per germline, CDR1 GTSNPN and CDR2 SVGIG (reference sequence). There are 14 residues in the CDR3. As DNA, the CDR3 is TGTGCCTGGACTCCGGACAGGGGGAGCTATGGCTACACCTTC. The encoded protein is CAWTPDRGSYGYTF.

This chain connects TRBV6-5 to TRBJ2-7; D not resolved. The germline CDR1 and CDR2 sequences are MNHEY and SVGAGI. This CDR3 has 13 amino acids. V shed 5 bases and J shed 0 bases, with 8 bases lying between them. The CDR3 nucleotides are TGTGCCAGCAGTCTACCCACCTCCTACGAGCAGTACTTC. It encodes CASSLPTSYEQYF.

The genes are TRBV6-6 and TRBJ1-1; 7 nucleotides match TRBD1. There are 15 residues in the CDR3. The V segment lost 6 bases and the J segment 6 bases; nucleotides outside the gene matches: 13. CDR1 is MNHNY and CDR2 is SVGAGI in the germline V gene (reference sequence). The CDR3 DNA is TGTGCCAGCAGGGGGGACAGAGGGTTCGGCGCTGAAGCTTTCTTT. Amino acid sequence: CASRGDRGFGAEAFF.

The rearrangement links TRBV19 to TRBJ1-1; 10 positions match TRBD1. V dropped 8 bases and J dropped 0; count of bases not matched to a gene: 12. This CDR3 comprises 17 residues. The germline CDR1 and CDR2 sequences are LNHDA and SQIVND (reference sequence). As DNA, the CDR3 is TGTGCCAGTCGCAGCGTCGACAGGGGGCTCTTGAACACTGAAGCTTTCTTT. It translates to CASRSVDRGLLNTEAFF. Combining the CDR3 with reference TRBV19 and TRBJ1-1 gives the whole variable domain DGGITQSPKYLFRKEGQNVTLSCEQNLNHDAMYWYRQDPGQGLRLIYYSQIVNDFQKGDIAEGYSVSREKKESFPLTVTSAQKNPTAFYLCASRSVDRGLLNTEAFFGQGTRLTVV.

The chain carries TRBV12-3 or TRBV12-4 and TRBJ2-7; 10 bases are a match to TRBD1. J lost 6 bases, V lost 3 bases, and 2 bases had no gene match. The CDR3 totals 13 residues. CDR3 in amino acids: CASSFGQGGEQYF. In nucleotides, the CDR3 is TGTGCCAGCAGTTTCGGACAGGGGGGCGAGCAGTACTTC.

This rearrangement joins TRBV11-2 to TRBJ1-1, with D possibly TRBD1 on 6 matching bases. V lost 5 bases to trimming and J lost 1 base, with 11 bases between them. The germline CDR1 and CDR2 sequences are SGHAT and FQNNGV. CDR3 length: 14 residues. The CDR3 loop is CASSPRTENTEAFF. The DNA of the CDR3 is TGTGCCAGCAGCCCTAGGACAGAGAACACTGAAGCTTTCTTT.